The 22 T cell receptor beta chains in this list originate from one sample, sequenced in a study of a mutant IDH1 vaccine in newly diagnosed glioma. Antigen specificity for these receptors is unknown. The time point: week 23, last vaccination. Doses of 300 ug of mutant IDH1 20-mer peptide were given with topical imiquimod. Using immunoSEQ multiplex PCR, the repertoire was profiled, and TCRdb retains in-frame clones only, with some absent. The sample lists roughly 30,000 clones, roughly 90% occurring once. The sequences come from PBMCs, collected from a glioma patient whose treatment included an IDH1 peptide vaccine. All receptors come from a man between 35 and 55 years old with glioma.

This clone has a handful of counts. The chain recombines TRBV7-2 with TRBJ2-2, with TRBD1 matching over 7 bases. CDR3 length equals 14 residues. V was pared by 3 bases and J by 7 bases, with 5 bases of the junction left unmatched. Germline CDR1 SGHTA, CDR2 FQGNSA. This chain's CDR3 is CASSFDRASGELFF. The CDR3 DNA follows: TGTGCCAGCAGCTTCGACAGGGCCAGCGGGGAGCTGTTTTTT.

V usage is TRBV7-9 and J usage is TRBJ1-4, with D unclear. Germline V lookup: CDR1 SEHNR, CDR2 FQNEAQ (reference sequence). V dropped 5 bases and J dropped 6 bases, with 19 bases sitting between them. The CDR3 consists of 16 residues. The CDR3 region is CASSLRPIPEDEKLFF. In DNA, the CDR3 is TGTGCCAGCAGCCTTCGTCCCATCCCAGAGGATGAAAAACTGTTTTTT.

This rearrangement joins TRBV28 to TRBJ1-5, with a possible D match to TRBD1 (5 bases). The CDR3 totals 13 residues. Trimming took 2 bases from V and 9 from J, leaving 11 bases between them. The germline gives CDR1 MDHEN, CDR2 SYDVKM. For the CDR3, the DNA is TGTGCCAGCAGTTTAAGTCAGAGGGGGCCCCAGCATTTT. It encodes CASSLSQRGPQHF. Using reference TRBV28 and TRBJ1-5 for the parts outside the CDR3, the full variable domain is DVKVTQSSRYLVKRTGEKVFLECVQDMDHENMFWYRQDPGLGLRLIYFSYDVKMKEKGDIPEGYSVSREKKERFSLILESASTNQTSMYLCASSLSQRGPQHFGDGTRLSIL.

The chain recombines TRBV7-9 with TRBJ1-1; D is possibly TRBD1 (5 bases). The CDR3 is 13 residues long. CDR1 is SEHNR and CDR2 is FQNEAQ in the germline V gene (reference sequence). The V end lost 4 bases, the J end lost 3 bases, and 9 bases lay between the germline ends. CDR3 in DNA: TGTGCCAGCAGCTCCGGGGCTTACACTGAAGCTTTCTTT. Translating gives CASSSGAYTEAFF.

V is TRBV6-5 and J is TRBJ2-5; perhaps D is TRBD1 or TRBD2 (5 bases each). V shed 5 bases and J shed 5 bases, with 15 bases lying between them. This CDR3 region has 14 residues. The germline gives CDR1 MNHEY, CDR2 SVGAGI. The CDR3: CASSAPGRSETQYF. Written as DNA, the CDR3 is TGTGCCAGCAGTGCTCCGGGACGTTCGGAGACCCAGTACTTC.

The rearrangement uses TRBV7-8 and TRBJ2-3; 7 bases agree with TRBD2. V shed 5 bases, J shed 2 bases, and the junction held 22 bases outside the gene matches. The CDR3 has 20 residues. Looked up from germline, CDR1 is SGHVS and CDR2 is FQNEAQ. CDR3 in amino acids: CASSAFRRAGSQYHTDTQYF. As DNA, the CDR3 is TGTGCCAGCAGCGCTTTCCGACGAGCGGGATCACAATACCACACAGATACGCAGTATTTT.

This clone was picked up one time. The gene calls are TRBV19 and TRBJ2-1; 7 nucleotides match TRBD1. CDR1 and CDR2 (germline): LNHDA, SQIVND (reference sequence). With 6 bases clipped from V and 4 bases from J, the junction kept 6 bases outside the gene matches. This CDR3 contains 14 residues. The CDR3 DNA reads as TGTGCCAGTAGCCGGGACAGAGATTACAATGAGCAGTTCTTC. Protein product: CASSRDRDYNEQFF.

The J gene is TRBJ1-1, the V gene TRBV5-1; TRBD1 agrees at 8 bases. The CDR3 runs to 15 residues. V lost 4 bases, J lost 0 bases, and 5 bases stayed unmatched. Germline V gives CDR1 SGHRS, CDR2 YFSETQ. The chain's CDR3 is CASSRRQGMNTEAFF. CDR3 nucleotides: TGCGCCAGCAGCAGACGACAGGGGATGAACACTGAAGCTTTCTTT. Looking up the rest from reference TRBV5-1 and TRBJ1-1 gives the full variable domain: KAGVTQTPRYLIKTRGQQVTLSCSPISGHRSVSWYQQTPGQGLQFLFEYFSETQRNKGNFPGRFSGRQFSNSRSEMNVSTLELGDSALYLCASSRRQGMNTEAFFGQGTRLTVV.

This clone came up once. The CDR3 protein is CASSPRGRGTEAFF. DNA for the CDR3: TGTGCCAGCAGCCCGAGGGGCAGGGGAACTGAAGCTTTCTTT. The chain couples TRBV7-6 to TRBJ1-1, with a tentative D call TRBD1 (6 bases). The length of the CDR3 is 14 residues. V lost 5 bases, J lost 5 bases, and 15 bases lay in between. CDR1 and CDR2 from the germline V gene are SGHVS and FNYEAQ.

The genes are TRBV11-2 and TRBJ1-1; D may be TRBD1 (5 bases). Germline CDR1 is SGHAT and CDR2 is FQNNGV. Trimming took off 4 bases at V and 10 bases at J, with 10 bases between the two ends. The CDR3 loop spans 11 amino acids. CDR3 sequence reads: CASSSTGRAFF. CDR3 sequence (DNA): TGTGCCAGCAGCTCCACAGGCCGAGCTTTCTTT.

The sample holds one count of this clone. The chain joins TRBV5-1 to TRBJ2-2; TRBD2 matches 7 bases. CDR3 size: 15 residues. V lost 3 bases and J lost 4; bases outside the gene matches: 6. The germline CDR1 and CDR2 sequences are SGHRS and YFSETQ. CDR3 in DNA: TGCGCCAGCAGCTCTACTAGCGTATCCACCGGGGAGCTGTTTTTT. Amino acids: CASSSTSVSTGELFF.

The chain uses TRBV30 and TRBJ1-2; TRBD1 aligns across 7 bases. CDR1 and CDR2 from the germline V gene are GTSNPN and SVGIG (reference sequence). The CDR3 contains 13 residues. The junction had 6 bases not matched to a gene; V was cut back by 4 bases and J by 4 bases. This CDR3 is CAWTPDRAYGYTF. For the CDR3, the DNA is TGTGCCTGGACGCCCGACAGGGCCTATGGCTACACCTTC.

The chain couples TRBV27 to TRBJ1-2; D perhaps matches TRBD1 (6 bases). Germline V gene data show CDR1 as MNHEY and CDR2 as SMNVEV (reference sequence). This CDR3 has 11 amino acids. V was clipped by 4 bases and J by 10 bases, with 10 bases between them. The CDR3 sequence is CASSSQGAYTF. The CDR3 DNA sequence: TGTGCCAGCAGTTCACAGGGCGCCTACACCTTC.

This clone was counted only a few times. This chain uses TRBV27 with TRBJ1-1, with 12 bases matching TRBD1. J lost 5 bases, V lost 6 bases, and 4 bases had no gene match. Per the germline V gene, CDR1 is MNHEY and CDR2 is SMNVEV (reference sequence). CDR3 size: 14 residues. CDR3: CASSRDRGRTEAFF. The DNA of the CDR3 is TGTGCCAGCAGCCGGGACAGGGGGCGGACTGAAGCTTTCTTT.

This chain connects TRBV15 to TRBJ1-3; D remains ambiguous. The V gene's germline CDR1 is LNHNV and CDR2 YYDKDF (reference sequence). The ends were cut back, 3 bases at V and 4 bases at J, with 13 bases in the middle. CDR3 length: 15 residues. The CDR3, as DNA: TGTGCCACCAGCAGGGCTACGACGGGGGGAAACACCATATATTTT. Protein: CATSRATTGGNTIYF.

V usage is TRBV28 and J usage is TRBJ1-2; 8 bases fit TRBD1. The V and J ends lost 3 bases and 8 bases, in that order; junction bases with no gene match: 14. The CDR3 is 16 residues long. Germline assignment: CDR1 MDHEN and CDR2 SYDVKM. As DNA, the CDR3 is TGTGCCAGCAGTTTTCAAGGACAGGGAACCCCTCGAGGCTACACCTTC. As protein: CASSFQGQGTPRGYTF.

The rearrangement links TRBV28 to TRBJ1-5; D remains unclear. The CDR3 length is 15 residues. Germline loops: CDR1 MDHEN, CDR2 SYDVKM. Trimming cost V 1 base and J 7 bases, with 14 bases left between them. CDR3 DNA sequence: TGTGCCAGCAGTTTATTACCAGGTTCTTGGCAGCCCCAGCATTTT. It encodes CASSLLPGSWQPQHF.

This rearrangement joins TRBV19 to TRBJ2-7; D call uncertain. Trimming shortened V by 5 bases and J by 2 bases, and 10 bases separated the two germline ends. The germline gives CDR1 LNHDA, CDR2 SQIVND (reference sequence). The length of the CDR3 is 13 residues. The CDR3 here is CASSYAEPYEQYF. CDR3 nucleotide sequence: TGTGCCAGTAGTTATGCAGAGCCCTACGAGCAGTACTTC.

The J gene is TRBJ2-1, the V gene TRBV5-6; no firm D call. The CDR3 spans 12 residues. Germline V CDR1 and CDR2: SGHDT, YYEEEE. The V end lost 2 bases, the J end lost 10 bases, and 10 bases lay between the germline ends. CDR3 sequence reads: CASSLTSNEQFF. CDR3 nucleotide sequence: TGTGCCAGCAGCTTAACCTCGAACGAGCAGTTCTTC.

As DNA, the CDR3 is TGTGCCAGCAGCTTTGCAGGGCCCGGGGCCAACGTCCTGACTTTC. It encodes CASSFAGPGANVLTF. The chain links TRBV7-2 to TRBJ2-6; D may be TRBD1 (5 bases). The CDR3 length is 15 residues. The germline V gene encodes CDR1 SGHTA and CDR2 FQGNSA. The V gene lost 3 bases and the J gene lost 4 bases, with 10 bases spanning the gap. The full variable domain, rest sourced from reference TRBV7-2 and TRBJ2-6, is GAGVSQSPSNKVTEKGKDVELRCDPISGHTALYWYRQSLGQGLEFLIYFQGNSAPDKSGLPSDRFSAERTGGSVSTLTIQRTQQEDSAVYLCASSFAGPGANVLTFGAGSRLTVL.

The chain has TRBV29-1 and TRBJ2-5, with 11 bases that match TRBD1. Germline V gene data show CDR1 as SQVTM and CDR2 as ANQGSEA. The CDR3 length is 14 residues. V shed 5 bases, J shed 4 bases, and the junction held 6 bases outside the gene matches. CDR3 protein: CSVSGTGGSETQYF. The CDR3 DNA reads TGCAGCGTTTCGGGGACAGGGGGTTCAGAGACCCAGTACTTC.

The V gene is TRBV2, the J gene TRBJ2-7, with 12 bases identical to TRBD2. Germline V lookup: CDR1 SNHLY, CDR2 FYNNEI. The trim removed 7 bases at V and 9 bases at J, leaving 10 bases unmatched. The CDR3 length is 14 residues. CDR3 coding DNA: TGTGCCAGCATTCCGACTAGCGGGAGTAGAGCGCAGTACTTC. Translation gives CASIPTSGSRAQYF.